The present TCR beta chain was sequenced within a study of blood T cells in healthy people across ages. Comment on this clonotype: The target antigen is unknown.

Regarding the study as a whole: The percentage of naive T cells correlated strongly with TCR beta diversity.

It was with a sample-barcoded 5' primer and a J-beta primer mix that a second PCR of about 6 to 12 cycles was run. TCRdb processed the 5' RACE reads anew with MiXCR; each CDR3 protein has one entry. The sample consists of 700,000 to 850,000 distinct CDR3 sequences, around half of them appearing once. The junction had 3 bases not matched to a gene; V was cut back by 3 bases and J by 0 bases. The CDR3 is 15 residues long. Germline CDR1 is SNHLY and CDR2 is FYNNEI. The chain links TRBV2 to TRBJ2-3, with 7 bases identical to TRBD2. This clonotype originated in a man older than 75 in good health. Material: blood. DNA of the CDR3: TGTGCCAGCAGTGAGGAAGCGGGGAGCACAGATACGCAGTATTTT. This gives the protein CASSEEAGSTDTQYF.